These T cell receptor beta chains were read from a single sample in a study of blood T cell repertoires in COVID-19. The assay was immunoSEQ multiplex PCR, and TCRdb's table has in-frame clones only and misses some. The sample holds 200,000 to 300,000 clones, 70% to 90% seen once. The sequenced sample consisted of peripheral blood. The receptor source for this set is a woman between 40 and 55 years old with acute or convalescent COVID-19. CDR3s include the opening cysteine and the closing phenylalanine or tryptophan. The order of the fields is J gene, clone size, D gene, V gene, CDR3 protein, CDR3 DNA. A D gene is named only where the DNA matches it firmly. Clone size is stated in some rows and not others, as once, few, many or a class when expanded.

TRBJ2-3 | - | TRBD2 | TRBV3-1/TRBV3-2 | CASSPSRLAGPTDTQYF | TGTGCCAGCAGCCCCTCGCGTCTAGCGGGGCCCACAGATACGCAGTATTTT
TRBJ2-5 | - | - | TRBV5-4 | CASSLVGQAGGTQYF | TGTGCCAGCAGCTTGGTAGGCCAGGCAGGAGGGACCCAGTACTTC
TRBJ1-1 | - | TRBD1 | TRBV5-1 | CASSLAGTGGGIANTEAFF | TGCGCCAGCAGCTTGGCCGGGACAGGGGGAGGAATAGCGAACACTGAAGCTTTCTTT
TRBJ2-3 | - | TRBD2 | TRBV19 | CASSIAAGVTDTQYF | TGTGCCAGTAGTATAGCAGCGGGGGTCACAGATACGCAGTATTTT
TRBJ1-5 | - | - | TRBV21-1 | CASSKYGQGLNQPQHF | TGTGCCAGCAGCAAGTACGGACAGGGCTTAAATCAGCCCCAGCATTTT
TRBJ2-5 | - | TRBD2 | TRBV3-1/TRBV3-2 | CASSSRGGRERETQYF | TGTGCCAGCAGCTCTCGGGGGGGGCGCGAGAGGGAGACCCAGTACTTC
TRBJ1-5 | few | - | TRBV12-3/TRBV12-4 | CASTSDRYQPQHF | TGTGCCAGCACCTCGGACAGATATCAGCCCCAGCATTTT
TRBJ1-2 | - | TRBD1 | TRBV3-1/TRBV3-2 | CASSEGQGARGYTF | TGTGCCAGCAGCGAAGGACAGGGGGCGCGGGGCTACACCTTC
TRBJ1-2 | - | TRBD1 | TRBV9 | CASSPSAGTDYGYTF | TGTGCCAGCAGCCCCAGTGCAGGGACAGACTATGGCTACACCTTC
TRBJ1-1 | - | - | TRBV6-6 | CALGHPRGVMNTEAFF | TGTGCCTTGGGACACCCTCGGGGGGTCATGAACACTGAAGCTTTCTTT
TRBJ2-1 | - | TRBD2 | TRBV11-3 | CASSPRGEPNEQFF | TGTGCCAGCAGCCCTCGGGGGGAGCCTAATGAGCAGTTCTTC
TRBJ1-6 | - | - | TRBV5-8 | CASSLRRSSYNSPLHF | TGTGCCAGCAGCTTAAGGAGAAGCTCCTATAATTCACCCCTCCACTTT
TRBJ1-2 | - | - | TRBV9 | CASSEGSRYGYTF | TGTGCCAGCAGCGAGGGGTCGCGGTATGGCTACACCTTC
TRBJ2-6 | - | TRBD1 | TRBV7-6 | CASSLKPTGSLSGANVLTF | TGTGCCAGCAGCTTAAAACCGACAGGGTCCCTCTCTGGGGCCAACGTCCTGACTTTC
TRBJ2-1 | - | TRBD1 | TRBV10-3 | CAISIAGGLYNEQFF | TGTGCCATCAGTATAGCAGGGGGCTTATACAATGAGCAGTTCTTC
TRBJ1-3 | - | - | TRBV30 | CAWSVSSVSDTIYF | TGTGCCTGGAGTGTTTCCTCAGTCTCCGACACCATATATTTT
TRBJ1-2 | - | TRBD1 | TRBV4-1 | CASSLGTGINYGYTF | TGCGCCAGCAGCCTAGGGACAGGGATTAACTATGGCTACACCTTC
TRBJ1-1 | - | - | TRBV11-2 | CASSLVEDEGFF | TGTGCCAGCAGCTTAGTGGAGGACGAAGGTTTCTTT
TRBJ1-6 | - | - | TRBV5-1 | CASSLAGAGRSPLHF | TGCGCCAGCAGCTTGGCCGGCGCTGGGAGGTCACCCCTCCACTTT
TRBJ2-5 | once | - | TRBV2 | CASGLPGYQETQYF | TGTGCCTCCGGCCTACCGGGATACCAAGAGACCCAGTACTTC
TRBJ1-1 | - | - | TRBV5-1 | CASSLGAIIGTEAFF | TGCGCCAGCAGCTTGGGGGCGATTATCGGCACTGAAGCTTTCTTT
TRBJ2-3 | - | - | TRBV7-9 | CASSLSRGADTQYF | TGTGCCAGCAGCTTATCCAGGGGCGCAGATACGCAGTATTTT
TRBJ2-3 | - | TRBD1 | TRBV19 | CASRKGQGIADTQYF | TGTGCCAGTAGAAAGGGACAGGGGATCGCAGATACGCAGTATTTT
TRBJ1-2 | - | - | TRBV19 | CASSFYHDGNYGYTF | TGTGCCAGTAGTTTCTACCATGACGGGAACTATGGCTACACCTTC
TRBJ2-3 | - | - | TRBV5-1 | CASSVGASDGTDTQYF | TGCGCCAGCAGCGTCGGGGCTAGCGATGGAACAGATACGCAGTATTTT
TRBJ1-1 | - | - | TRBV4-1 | CASSQDPGLLTEAFF | TGCGCCAGCAGCCAAGATCCGGGACTGCTCACTGAAGCTTTCTTT